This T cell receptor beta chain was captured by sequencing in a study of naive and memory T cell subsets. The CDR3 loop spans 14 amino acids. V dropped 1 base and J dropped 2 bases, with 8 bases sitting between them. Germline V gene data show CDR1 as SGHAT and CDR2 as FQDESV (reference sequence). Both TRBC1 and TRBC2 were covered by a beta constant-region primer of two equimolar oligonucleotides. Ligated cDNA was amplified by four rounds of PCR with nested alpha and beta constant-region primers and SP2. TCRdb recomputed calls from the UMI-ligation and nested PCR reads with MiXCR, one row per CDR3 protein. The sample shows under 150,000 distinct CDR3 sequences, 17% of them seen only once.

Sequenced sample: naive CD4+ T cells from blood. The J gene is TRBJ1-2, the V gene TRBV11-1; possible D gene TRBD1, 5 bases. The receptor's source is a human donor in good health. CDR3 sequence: CASSLDRSNYGYTF. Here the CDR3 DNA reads TGTGCCAGCAGCTTAGACAGGAGCAACTATGGCTACACCTTC.